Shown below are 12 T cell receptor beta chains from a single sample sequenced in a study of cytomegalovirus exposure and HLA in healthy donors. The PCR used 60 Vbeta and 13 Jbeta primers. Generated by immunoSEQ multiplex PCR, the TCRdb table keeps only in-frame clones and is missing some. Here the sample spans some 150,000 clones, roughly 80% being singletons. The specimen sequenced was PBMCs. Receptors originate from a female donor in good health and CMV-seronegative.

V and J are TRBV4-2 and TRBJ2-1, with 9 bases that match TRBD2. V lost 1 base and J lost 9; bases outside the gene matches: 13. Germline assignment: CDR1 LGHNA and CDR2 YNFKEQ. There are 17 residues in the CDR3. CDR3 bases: TGTGCCAGCAGCCAAGTTTCCGGCGCGGGAGGGCCGGGTGAGCAGTTCTTC. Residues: CASSQVSGAGGPGEQFF.

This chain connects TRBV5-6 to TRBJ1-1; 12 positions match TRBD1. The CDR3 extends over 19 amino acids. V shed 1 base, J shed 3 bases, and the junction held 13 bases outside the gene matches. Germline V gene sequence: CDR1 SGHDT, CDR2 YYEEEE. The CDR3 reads CASSLSYWGTGGRDTEAFF. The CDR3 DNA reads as TGTGCCAGCAGCTTGAGTTATTGGGGGACAGGGGGCCGGGACACTGAAGCTTTCTTT.

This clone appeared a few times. In DNA, the CDR3 is TGTGCCAGCAGACAGAGCGGTTCAGATACGCAGTATTTT. Protein: CASRQSGSDTQYF. V gene TRBV5-4 combines with J gene TRBJ2-3; D perhaps matches TRBD2 (5 bases). The length of the CDR3 is 13 residues. With 5 bases removed from V and 4 bases from J, the gap between germline ends came to 11 bases. Germline values: CDR1 SGHNT, CDR2 YYREEE (reference sequence).

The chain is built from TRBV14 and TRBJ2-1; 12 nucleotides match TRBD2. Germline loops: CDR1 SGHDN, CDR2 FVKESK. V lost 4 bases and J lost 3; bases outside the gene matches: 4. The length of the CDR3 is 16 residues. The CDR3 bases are TGTGCCAGCAGCCGAACTAGCGGGAGGTACTACAATGAGCAGTTCTTC. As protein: CASSRTSGRYYNEQFF. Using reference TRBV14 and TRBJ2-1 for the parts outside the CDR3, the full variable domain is EAGVTQFPSHSVIEKGQTVTLRCDPISGHDNLYWYRRVMGKEIKFLLHFVKESKQDESGMPNNRFLAERTGGTYSTLKVQPAELEDSGVYFCASSRTSGRYYNEQFFGPGTRLTVL.

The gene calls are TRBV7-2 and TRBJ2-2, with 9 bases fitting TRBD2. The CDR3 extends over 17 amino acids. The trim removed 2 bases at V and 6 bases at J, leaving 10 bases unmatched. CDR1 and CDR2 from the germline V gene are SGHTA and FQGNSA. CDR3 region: CASSLRGGGAGSGELFF. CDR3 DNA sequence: TGTGCCAGCAGCTTACGTGGCGGGGGGGCCGGGTCCGGGGAGCTGTTTTTT.

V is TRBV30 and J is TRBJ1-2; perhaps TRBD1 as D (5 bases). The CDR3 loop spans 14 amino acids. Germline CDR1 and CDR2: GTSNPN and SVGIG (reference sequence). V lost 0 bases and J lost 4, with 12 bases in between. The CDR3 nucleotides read TGTGCCTGGAGTGTAGGGCAGGGTAGCTATGGCTACACCTTC. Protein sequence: CAWSVGQGSYGYTF.

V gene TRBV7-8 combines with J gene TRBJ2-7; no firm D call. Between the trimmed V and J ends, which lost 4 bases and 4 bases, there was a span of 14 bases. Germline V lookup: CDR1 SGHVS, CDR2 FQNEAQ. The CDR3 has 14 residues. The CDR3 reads CASSSPQIIYEQYF. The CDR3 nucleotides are TGTGCCAGCAGCTCCCCCCAGATAATATACGAGCAGTACTTC.

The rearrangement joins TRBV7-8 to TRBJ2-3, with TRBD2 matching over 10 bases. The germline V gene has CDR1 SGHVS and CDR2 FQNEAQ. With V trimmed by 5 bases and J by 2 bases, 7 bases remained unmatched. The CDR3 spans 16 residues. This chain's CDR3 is CASSPWLAGVTDTQYF. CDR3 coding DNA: TGTGCCAGCAGCCCCTGGCTAGCGGGGGTCACAGATACGCAGTATTTT.

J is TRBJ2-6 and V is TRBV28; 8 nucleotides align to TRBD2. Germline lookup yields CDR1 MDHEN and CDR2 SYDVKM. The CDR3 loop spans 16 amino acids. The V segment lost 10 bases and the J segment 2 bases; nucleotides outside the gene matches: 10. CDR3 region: CATRLGGAAGANVLTF. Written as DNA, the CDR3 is TGTGCCACCAGACTCGGGGGGGCAGCTGGGGCCAACGTCCTGACTTTC.

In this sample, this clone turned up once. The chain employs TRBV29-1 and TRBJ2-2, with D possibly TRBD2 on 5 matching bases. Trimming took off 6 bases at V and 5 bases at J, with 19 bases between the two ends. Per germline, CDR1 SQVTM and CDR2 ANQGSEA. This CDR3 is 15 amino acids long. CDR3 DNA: TGCAGCGTGGGTGACCATACACGAGGGACCGGGGAGCTGTTTTTT. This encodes CSVGDHTRGTGELFF.

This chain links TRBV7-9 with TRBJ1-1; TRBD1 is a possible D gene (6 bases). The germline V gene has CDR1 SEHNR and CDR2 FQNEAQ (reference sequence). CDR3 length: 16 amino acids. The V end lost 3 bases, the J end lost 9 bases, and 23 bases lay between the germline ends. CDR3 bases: TGTGCCAGCAGCTTGTCGGGGGGAGGATGGACAGTCAAAGCTTTCTTT. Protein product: CASSLSGGGWTVKAFF.

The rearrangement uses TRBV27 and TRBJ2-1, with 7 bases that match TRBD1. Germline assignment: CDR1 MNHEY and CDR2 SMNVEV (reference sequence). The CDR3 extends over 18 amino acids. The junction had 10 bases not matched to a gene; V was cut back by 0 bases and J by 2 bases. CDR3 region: CASSLSDRTGRAYNEQFF. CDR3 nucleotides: TGTGCCAGCAGTTTATCGGACAGGACTGGCCGAGCCTACAATGAGCAGTTCTTC.